The 32 T cell receptor beta chains listed next were all sequenced from one sample in a study of PD-L1 blockade in urothelial cancer (dated by TCRdb to about 2017). Library prep was done by the immunoSEQ multiplex PCR assay. TCRdb took this table from immuneACCESS and kept in-frame rearrangements with V and J called. Such tables lack part of the clones; where checked against another copy, unresolved V genes explain under half of the gap, and the rest is unexplained. The sample has about 130,000 clones on record, roughly 83% of them singletons. The ten most abundant clones make up roughly 2.4% of the sample. The sample's time point, from its label and the paper: peripheral blood 6 weeks after treatment start. Here the sequenced sample was PBMCs, taken around atezolizumab (anti-PD-L1) treatment. These receptors were taken from a man aged 45 to 65 with urothelial cancer.

The V call is TRBV7-2, the J call TRBJ2-1, with a weak D call TRBD2 (7 bases). The CDR3 is made up of 15 amino acids. The germline V gene has CDR1 SGHTA and CDR2 FQGNSA. V lost 5 bases and J 7 bases, leaving 18 bases between the germline ends. For the CDR3, the DNA is TGTGCCAGCAGCCTGGTGGGGAGGGGGAGGAATGAGCAGTTCTTC. This translates into CASSLVGRGRNEQFF.

The genes are TRBV4-1 and TRBJ2-3; 10 bases match TRBD2. CDR1 is MGHRA, CDR2 YSYEKL, per germline. There are 17 residues in the CDR3. V was pared by 0 bases and J by 4 bases, with 7 bases of the junction left unmatched. The CDR3 reads CASSQDQASGRPDTQYF. The CDR3 nucleotides are TGCGCCAGCAGCCAAGATCAGGCTAGCGGGAGACCAGATACGCAGTATTTT.

The rearrangement uses TRBV28 and TRBJ2-3, with 10 nucleotides matching TRBD1. Germline CDR1 and CDR2: MDHEN and SYDVKM. This CDR3 has 17 amino acids. J lost 7 bases, V lost 3 bases, and 13 bases had no gene match. CDR3 residues: CASSFIVFGQGGNTQYF. The CDR3 DNA reads as TGTGCCAGCAGTTTTATCGTTTTTGGACAGGGGGGGAATACGCAGTATTTT.

The table lists this clone with a few counts. The chain recombines TRBV29-1 with TRBJ2-5; maybe TRBD2 (5 bases). There are 13 residues in the CDR3. Germline CDR1 SQVTM, CDR2 ANQGSEA. V lost 4 bases and J 1 base, leaving 10 bases between the germline ends. The CDR3 bases are TGCAGCGTTGGAGCGGCGGTCCAAGAGACCCAGTACTTC. Translation: CSVGAAVQETQYF. Full variable domain (rest looked up from reference TRBV29-1 and TRBJ2-5): SAVISQKPSRDICQRGTSLTIQCQVDSQVTMMFWYRQQPGQSLTLIATANQGSEATYESGFVIDKFPISRPNLTFSTLTVSNMSPEDSSIYLCSVGAAVQETQYFGPGTRLLVL.

The CDR3 loop reads CASSEFRAGGRETQYF. The CDR3 DNA is TGCGCCAGCAGTGAATTTCGGGCGGGAGGAAGGGAGACCCAGTACTTC. This chain connects TRBV10-1 to TRBJ2-5; TRBD2 matches 8 bases. V trimming: 3 bases; J trimming: 5 bases; junction bases outside the gene matches: 11. The germline V gene has CDR1 WNHNN and CDR2 SYGVQD (reference sequence). The CDR3 has 16 amino acids.

The V gene is TRBV28, the J gene TRBJ1-5; TRBD1 matches 8 bases. Germline CDR1 is MDHEN and CDR2 is SYDVKM. The CDR3 runs 21 residues. Losses at the gene ends were 5 bases for V and 0 bases for J; bases not matched to a gene: 21. The CDR3 here is CASSPSPSVNRGFNSNQPQHF. CDR3 DNA sequence: TGTGCCAGCAGTCCCTCCCCCTCCGTGAACAGGGGGTTCAATAGCAATCAGCCCCAGCATTTT.

This rearrangement joins TRBV19 to TRBJ2-1; 8 nucleotides agree with TRBD1. The CDR3 extends over 15 amino acids. V lost 4 bases to trimming and J lost 2 bases; unmatched junction nucleotides: 4. Germline V lookup: CDR1 LNHDA, CDR2 SQIVND (reference sequence). The CDR3 DNA sequence: TGTGCCAGTAGTAACCAGGGGGCTCCCTACAATGAGCAGTTCTTC. Encoded protein: CASSNQGAPYNEQFF.

This clone was observed a single time. J is TRBJ2-7 and V is TRBV6-6; 11 bases align to TRBD2. The CDR3 extends over 15 amino acids. V lost 8 bases, J lost 3 bases, and 9 bases stayed unmatched. The germline CDR1 and CDR2 sequences are MNHNY and SVGAGI (reference sequence). This chain's CDR3 is CASVTLAGGLYEQYF. The CDR3 DNA reads TGTGCCAGCGTAACCTTAGCGGGAGGGCTCTACGAGCAGTACTTC.

V is TRBV5-1 and J is TRBJ2-3; 8 nucleotides agree with TRBD2. Germline V lookup: CDR1 SGHRS, CDR2 YFSETQ. This CDR3 is built from 14 residues. Trimming cost V 5 bases and J 3 bases; bases outside gene matches: 5. The chain's CDR3 is CASRREGMTDTQYF. CDR3 bases: TGCGCCAGCAGACGGGAGGGCATGACAGATACGCAGTATTTT.

The chain couples TRBV6-1 to TRBJ2-7; D might be TRBD1 (5 bases). The germline V gene has CDR1 MNHNS and CDR2 SASEGT. There are 14 residues in the CDR3. Trimming shortened V by 6 bases and J by 9 bases, and 21 bases separated the two germline ends. The CDR3 is CASSDSSLSVGQYF. As DNA, the CDR3 is TGTGCCAGCAGCGACAGCTCCCTTTCTGTCGGGCAGTACTTC.

CDR3: CASSFTGGDTEAFF. In DNA form, the CDR3 reads TGTGCCAGCAGCTTTACAGGGGGGGACACTGAAGCTTTCTTT. The chain uses TRBV7-9 and TRBJ1-1, with TRBD1 matching over 8 bases. V was clipped by 3 bases and J by 3 bases; unmatched bases: 3. This CDR3 has 14 amino acids. From germline, CDR1 is SEHNR and CDR2 FQNEAQ (reference sequence).

V is TRBV10-2 and J is TRBJ2-3; TRBD1 matches at 10 bases. Per germline, CDR1 WSHSY and CDR2 SAAADI. The V and J ends lost 7 bases and 2 bases, in that order; junction bases with no gene match: 12. The CDR3 is made up of 17 amino acids. The CDR3 nucleotides read TGCGCCAGCACCCACTTGCCCGGGACAGGGGACACAGATACGCAGTATTTT. Protein sequence: CASTHLPGTGDTDTQYF.

This sequence joins TRBV5-1 and TRBJ2-7, with 12 nucleotides matching TRBD2. CDR1 SGHRS and CDR2 YFSETQ come from the germline V gene. Unmatched junction bases numbered 4, after V lost 0 bases and J lost 0 bases. CDR3 length: 17 amino acids. The CDR3 loop reads CASSLGPLAGGSYEQYF. CDR3 nucleotides: TGCGCCAGCAGCTTGGGTCCACTAGCGGGAGGCTCCTACGAGCAGTACTTC.

This rearrangement joins TRBV4-1 to TRBJ1-1; TRBD1 is a possible D gene (5 bases). The germline V gene has CDR1 MGHRA and CDR2 YSYEKL. The CDR3 has 14 amino acids. V lost 6 bases and J lost 6, with 17 bases in between. CDR3 amino acids: CASRGGKLWAEAFF. The DNA of the CDR3 is TGCGCCAGCAGGGGGGGGAAGCTGTGGGCTGAAGCTTTCTTT.

The CDR3 loop reads CASSVDLNQPQHF. CDR3 bases: TGTGCCAGCAGCGTAGATCTCAATCAGCCCCAGCATTTT. The chain links TRBV9 to TRBJ1-5, with no clear D. This CDR3 has 13 amino acids. Germline assignment: CDR1 SGDLS and CDR2 YYNGEE. V lost 0 bases, J lost 3 bases, and 4 bases lay in between.

V gene TRBV2 combines with J gene TRBJ1-5; no firm D call. The germline V gene has CDR1 SNHLY and CDR2 FYNNEI. The CDR3 loop spans 15 amino acids. V was shortened by 9 bases and J by 4 bases, with 19 bases between the two germline ends. CDR3 sequence (DNA): TGTGCCAGTCATATGGAGGGTTCCGTAAATCAGCCCCAGCATTTT. It codes for CASHMEGSVNQPQHF.

V gene TRBV7-2 combines with J gene TRBJ2-1, with 13 bases aligning to TRBD2. V lost 5 bases and J lost 8; bases outside the gene matches: 15. The length of the CDR3 is 18 residues. Germline values: CDR1 SGHTA, CDR2 FQGNSA. In nucleotides, the CDR3 is TGTGCCAGCAGCCCCAGAGGGTCTGGGACTAGCGGGACGCATGAGCAGTTCTTC. As protein: CASSPRGSGTSGTHEQFF.

This clone was recorded once. The V gene is TRBV6-1, the J gene TRBJ2-7; 9 bases agree with TRBD1. In germline, CDR1 is MNHNS, CDR2 SASEGT. V lost 1 base, J lost 5 bases, and 9 bases stayed unmatched. The CDR3 is 16 amino acids. CDR3 in amino acids: CASSEVTGTGRHEQYF. Here the CDR3 DNA reads TGTGCCAGCAGTGAAGTGACCGGGACAGGGAGGCACGAGCAGTACTTC.

This clone was counted a single time. The genes are TRBV9 and TRBJ2-3; 7 positions match TRBD1. CDR1 is SGDLS and CDR2 is YYNGEE in the germline V gene. This CDR3 contains 16 residues. The ends lost 3 bases at V and 2 bases at J; junction bases unmatched: 9. The CDR3 nucleotides read TGTGCCAGCAGCGAGGGGACAGCACTCTTCACAGATACGCAGTATTTT. Its protein is CASSEGTALFTDTQYF.

This chain uses TRBV5-1 with TRBJ2-1; D is perhaps TRBD1 (6 bases). The CDR3 totals 13 residues. Germline-derived CDR1 and CDR2 are SGHRS and YFSETQ. Trimming took 0 bases from V and 10 from J, leaving 11 bases between them. The CDR3 bases are TGCGCCAGCAGCTTGGCATCGAGGGGGGAGCAGTTCTTC. It translates to CASSLASRGEQFF.

The chain combines TRBV6-1 with TRBJ2-7, with a weak D call TRBD2 (5 bases). Between the trimmed V and J ends, which lost 7 bases and 0 bases, there was a span of 16 bases. There are 15 residues in the CDR3. Germline lookup yields CDR1 MNHNS and CDR2 SASEGT. The CDR3, as DNA: TGTGCCAGCACCCAACCCCAGCGGAGCTCCTACGAGCAGTACTTC. This encodes CASTQPQRSSYEQYF.

J is TRBJ1-2 and V is TRBV6-5; 7 bases are a match to TRBD1. The CDR3 consists of 14 residues. With 5 bases clipped from V and 4 bases from J, the junction kept 7 bases outside the gene matches. Germline CDR1 MNHEY, CDR2 SVGAGI. The CDR3 is CASSTQGVRYGYTF. The CDR3 DNA reads as TGTGCCAGCAGTACCCAGGGGGTTCGCTATGGCTACACCTTC.

The J gene is TRBJ1-2, the V gene TRBV9, with TRBD1 as a possible D gene (5 bases). CDR1 SGDLS and CDR2 YYNGEE come from the germline V gene. This CDR3 contains 15 residues. V was pared by 4 bases and J by 1 base, with 14 bases between. In nucleotides, the CDR3 is TGTGCCAGCAGCCCAGGGACTCTCTTTAACTATGGCTACACCTTC. Residues: CASSPGTLFNYGYTF.

The CDR3 sequence is CASSLDHRANTEAFF. CDR3 sequence (DNA): TGTGCCAGCAGCTTAGATCACAGGGCCAACACTGAAGCTTTCTTT. V usage is TRBV11-3 and J usage is TRBJ1-1; tentatively, D is TRBD1 (6 bases). In germline, CDR1 is SGHNT, CDR2 YENEEA. The CDR3 contains 15 residues. V was cut by 0 bases and J by 2 bases, with 10 bases left in between.

The chain uses TRBV5-1 and TRBJ2-7, with D tentatively TRBD1 (6 bases). The CDR3 has 18 residues. The V end lost 3 bases, the J end lost 0 bases, and 22 bases lay between the germline ends. Germline V gene sequence: CDR1 SGHRS, CDR2 YFSETQ. DNA of the CDR3: TGCGCCAGCAGCTCTCAACCAACAGGGAACTCAGGCTCCTACGAGCAGTACTTC. This codes for CASSSQPTGNSGSYEQYF.

Concerning this clone: An end of the junction differs from the germline gene, which may be a read error. The DNA for the CDR3 is TGTGCGAGTAAGTGGGAGACAGGGCCAGATCAGCCCCAGCATTTT. Translating gives CASKWETGPDQPQHF. The chain employs TRBV19 and TRBJ1-5; 7 bases agree with TRBD1. The germline V gene encodes CDR1 LNHDA and CDR2 SQIVND (reference sequence). The CDR3 has 15 residues.

The chain recombines TRBV5-4 with TRBJ1-2; TRBD1 matches 7 bases. Germline V lookup: CDR1 SGHNT, CDR2 YYREEE (reference sequence). The CDR3 spans 15 residues. The V gene end was trimmed by 4 bases and the J gene end by 7 bases; junction bases not matched to a gene: 13. CDR3 sequence: CASSPGTAVDPGYTF. For the CDR3, the DNA is TGTGCCAGCAGCCCGGGGACAGCAGTTGACCCTGGCTACACCTTC.

This rearrangement joins TRBV28 to TRBJ2-2; weak D call: TRBD1 (6 bases). V lost 10 bases to trimming and J lost 6 bases, with 15 bases between them. The CDR3 spans 13 residues. Germline V gene sequence: CDR1 MDHEN, CDR2 SYDVKM. The CDR3 sequence is CATRTAYAGELFF. The CDR3 nucleotides read TGTGCCACTCGGACAGCCTATGCCGGGGAGCTGTTTTTT.

The V and J genes are TRBV7-9 and TRBJ2-7; 7 nucleotides agree with TRBD2. The CDR3 sequence is 13 residues long. V trimming: 5 bases; J trimming: 5 bases; junction bases outside the gene matches: 6. CDR1 SEHNR and CDR2 FQNEAQ come from the germline V gene (reference sequence). CDR3 loop: CASSLGLFDEQYF. CDR3 nucleotides: TGTGCCAGCAGCCTGGGACTATTCGACGAGCAGTACTTC.

V gene TRBV11-1 combines with J gene TRBJ1-1; possibly TRBD1 for D (6 bases). Trimming cost V 5 bases and J 1 base, with 8 bases left between them. Germline CDR1 and CDR2: SGHAT and FQDESV (reference sequence). The CDR3 sequence is 13 residues long. The CDR3 spells CASSPRGNTEAFF. The CDR3 DNA reads as TGTGCCAGCAGCCCCAGGGGGAACACTGAAGCTTTCTTT.

The chain uses TRBV6-5 and TRBJ2-5, with TRBD1 matching over 7 bases. V was clipped by 6 bases and J by 6 bases; unmatched bases: 10. Germline CDR1 MNHEY, CDR2 SVGAGI. The CDR3 sequence is 14 residues long. CDR3 sequence: CASRPSTGPQTQYF. The DNA of the CDR3 is TGTGCCAGCAGACCTTCGACAGGGCCGCAGACCCAGTACTTC.

J is TRBJ2-1 and V is TRBV20-1; D gene ambiguous. Germline loops: CDR1 DFQATT, CDR2 SNEGSKA (reference sequence). The CDR3 is made up of 11 amino acids. Trimming pared 6 bases from V and 3 bases from J, leaving 6 bases between. The CDR3 spells CSAPRYNEQFF. Written as DNA, the CDR3 is TGCAGTGCCCCTCGCTACAATGAGCAGTTCTTC.